These 15 T cell receptor beta chains share one sample of origin, sequenced in a study of shared clonotypes between healthy human individuals (dated by TCRdb to the early 2020s). Library preparation was by the immunoSEQ multiplex PCR assay. TCRdb provides this immuneACCESS table in a form limited to in-frame rearrangements. Some clones are lacking; in checked studies, under half of them reflect an unresolved V gene, and why the rest are absent is not known. In this sample the table shows 1.5 million to 1.9 million clones, around 98% of which occur a single time. Approximately 0.44% of the sample is in the top ten clones. Sequenced input: naive CD4+ T cells sorted from blood. According to the study, the label for this sample's cell subset or site signals: CD45RA+ positively selected. Receptor source: a man younger than 45 in good health.

This clone was found once. V and J are TRBV6-1 and TRBJ2-1; tentatively, D is TRBD2 (7 bases). From germline, CDR1 is MNHNS and CDR2 SASEGT. CDR3 length: 15 residues. Trimming took 5 bases from V and 0 from J, leaving 11 bases between them. CDR3: CASSLGGGSYNEQFF. DNA of the CDR3: TGTGCCAGCAGTTTAGGGGGGGGCTCCTACAATGAGCAGTTCTTC.

The genes are TRBV5-1 and TRBJ2-1, with D uncertain. The V and J ends lost 0 bases and 6 bases respectively, with 13 bases between them. Germline CDR1 reads SGHRS; CDR2 reads YFSETQ. The CDR3 has 15 residues. This chain's CDR3 is CASSLVLGSANEQFF. The CDR3 region has the DNA TGCGCCAGCAGCTTGGTACTGGGCTCGGCCAATGAGCAGTTCTTC. Full variable domain (rest looked up from reference TRBV5-1 and TRBJ2-1): KAGVTQTPRYLIKTRGQQVTLSCSPISGHRSVSWYQQTPGQGLQFLFEYFSETQRNKGNFPGRFSGRQFSNSRSEMNVSTLELGDSALYLCASSLVLGSANEQFFGPGTRLTVL.

V is TRBV10-2 and J is TRBJ2-2; 11 positions agree with TRBD1. This CDR3 contains 11 residues. Per the germline V gene, CDR1 is WSHSY and CDR2 is SAAADI. Trimming took 10 bases from V and 15 from J; bases not matched to a gene: 7. The CDR3 DNA follows: TGCGCCACCAGGAGGGACAGGGGGTTGTTTTTT. This sequence encodes CATRRDRGLFF.

The rearrangement joins TRBV10-2 to TRBJ2-2; 10 nucleotides agree with TRBD2. This CDR3 has 15 amino acids. Germline CDR1 WSHSY, CDR2 SAAADI. The ends lost 5 bases at V and 5 bases at J; junction bases unmatched: 5. This CDR3 is CASSLAGGPTGELFF. The CDR3 coding sequence is TGCGCCAGCAGTTTAGCGGGGGGCCCGACCGGGGAGCTGTTTTTT.

In DNA, the CDR3 is TGTGCCAGCAGTTTATCCGGACAGGGGGTCAACTACGAGCAGTACTTC. Translation: CASSLSGQGVNYEQYF. V gene TRBV28 combines with J gene TRBJ2-7, with 10 bases lining up with TRBD1. V gave up 1 base and J gave up 3 bases; unmatched junction bases: 6. The V gene's germline CDR1 is MDHEN and CDR2 SYDVKM. The CDR3 consists of 16 residues.

This chain uses TRBV27 with TRBJ2-1, with TRBD2 matching over 9 bases. The V gene end was trimmed by 2 bases and the J gene end by 6 bases; junction bases not matched to a gene: 5. The CDR3 extends over 15 amino acids. CDR1 MNHEY and CDR2 SMNVEV come from the germline V gene (reference sequence). The CDR3 nucleotides read TGTGCCAGCAGTTTAAGACTAGCGGTTCTCAATGAGCAGTTCTTC. Protein sequence: CASSLRLAVLNEQFF.

As DNA, the CDR3 is TGTGCCAGCAGCTTAGTATTGCGTGATGAGCAGTTCTTC. The encoded protein is CASSLVLRDEQFF. The V call is TRBV7-2, the J call TRBJ2-1; D unresolved. The germline V gene encodes CDR1 SGHTA and CDR2 FQGNSA. The length of the CDR3 is 13 residues. V was shortened by 1 base and J by 8 bases, with 9 bases between the two germline ends.

A single count supports this clone. The V and J genes are TRBV5-1 and TRBJ2-2; D is unresolved. The germline V gene has CDR1 SGHRS and CDR2 YFSETQ. V gave up 0 bases and J gave up 1 base, with 7 bases separating them. The CDR3 consists of 15 residues. This CDR3 is CASSLDYLNTGELFF. The CDR3 bases are TGCGCCAGCAGCTTGGACTACCTGAACACCGGGGAGCTGTTTTTT. Full variable domain (rest looked up from reference TRBV5-1 and TRBJ2-2): KAGVTQTPRYLIKTRGQQVTLSCSPISGHRSVSWYQQTPGQGLQFLFEYFSETQRNKGNFPGRFSGRQFSNSRSEMNVSTLELGDSALYLCASSLDYLNTGELFFGEGSRLTVL.

The chain is built from TRBV10-3 and TRBJ1-1; TRBD1 aligns across 7 bases. Unmatched junction bases numbered 8, after V lost 9 bases and J lost 1 base. The CDR3 contains 14 residues. Germline loops: CDR1 ENHRY, CDR2 SYGVKD. This CDR3 is CAIRDSGGNTEAFF. In DNA form, the CDR3 reads TGTGCCATTCGGGACAGCGGAGGGAACACTGAAGCTTTCTTT.

This sequence joins TRBV28 and TRBJ1-2; D may be TRBD1 (6 bases). V lost 2 bases, J lost 5 bases, and 12 bases lay in between. CDR1 and CDR2 (germline): MDHEN, SYDVKM. The CDR3 runs 14 residues. The CDR3: CASSLGTNEYGYTF. DNA of the CDR3: TGTGCCAGCAGTTTAGGGACAAACGAGTATGGCTACACCTTC.

The chain is built from TRBV4-1 and TRBJ2-7; 7 bases are shared with TRBD1. CDR1 and CDR2 (germline): MGHRA, YSYEKL. J gave up 1 base and V 0 bases, and 12 bases lay outside the gene matches. This CDR3 is built from 18 residues. This chain's CDR3 is CASSQDQQGPGGSYEQYF. CDR3 DNA sequence: TGCGCCAGCAGCCAAGATCAACAGGGGCCTGGGGGATCCTACGAGCAGTACTTC.

The V and J genes are TRBV29-1 and TRBJ2-2; TRBD1 is a possible D gene (6 bases). CDR1 SQVTM and CDR2 ANQGSEA come from the germline V gene. Trimming took off 4 bases at V and 4 bases at J, with 13 bases between the two ends. CDR3 length equals 14 residues. Here the CDR3 DNA reads TGCAGCGTTGGGCTGGGGGCGACCACCGGGGAGCTGTTTTTT. It is translated as CSVGLGATTGELFF.

This chain connects TRBV11-3 to TRBJ2-1; D tentatively fits TRBD1 or TRBD2 (5 bases each). Trimming left V 1 base short and J 9 bases short, with 16 bases between. Germline V CDR1 and CDR2: SGHNT, YENEEA. CDR3 length: 15 amino acids. The CDR3 loop is CASSLGVGNQGEQFF. CDR3 sequence (DNA): TGTGCCAGCAGCTTAGGTGTCGGGAATCAGGGTGAGCAGTTCTTC.

The chain has TRBV19 and TRBJ1-2; D gene ambiguous. This CDR3 comprises 14 residues. The germline gives CDR1 LNHDA, CDR2 SQIVND (reference sequence). V gave up 3 bases and J gave up 8 bases, with 16 bases separating them. CDR3 residues: CASSITGPSRGYTF. DNA of the CDR3: TGTGCCAGTAGTATTACCGGGCCGTCCAGGGGCTACACCTTC. The full variable domain, completed using reference TRBV19 and TRBJ1-2, is DGGITQSPKYLFRKEGQNVTLSCEQNLNHDAMYWYRQDPGQGLRLIYYSQIVNDFQKGDIAEGYSVSREKKESFPLTVTSAQKNPTAFYLCASSITGPSRGYTFGSGTRLTVV.

The chain links TRBV2 to TRBJ1-2; the match to TRBD1 covers 9 bases. The CDR3 covers 12 residues. V shed 11 bases and J 4 bases; nucleotides not matched to a gene: 5. CDR1 and CDR2 from the germline V gene are SNHLY and FYNNEI. For the CDR3, the DNA is TGTGCCGGCGGACAGGGGAGCTATGGCTACACCTTC. It encodes CAGGQGSYGYTF.